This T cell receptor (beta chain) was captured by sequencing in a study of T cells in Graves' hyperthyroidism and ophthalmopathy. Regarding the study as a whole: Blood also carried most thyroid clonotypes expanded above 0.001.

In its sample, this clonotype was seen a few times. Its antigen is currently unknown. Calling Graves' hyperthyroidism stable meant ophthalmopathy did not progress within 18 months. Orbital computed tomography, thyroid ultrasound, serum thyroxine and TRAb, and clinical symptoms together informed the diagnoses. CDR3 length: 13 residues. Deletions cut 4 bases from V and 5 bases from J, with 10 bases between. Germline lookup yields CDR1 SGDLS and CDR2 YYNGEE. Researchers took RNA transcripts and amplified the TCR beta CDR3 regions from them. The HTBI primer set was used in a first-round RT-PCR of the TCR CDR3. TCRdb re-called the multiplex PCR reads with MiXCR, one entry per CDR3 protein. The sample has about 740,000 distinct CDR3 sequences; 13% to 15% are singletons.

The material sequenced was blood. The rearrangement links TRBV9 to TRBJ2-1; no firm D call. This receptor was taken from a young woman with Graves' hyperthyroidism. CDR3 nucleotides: TGTGCCAGCAGCTATGGATCGGACAATGAGCAGTTCTTC. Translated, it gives CASSYGSDNEQFF.